The present TCR beta chain was sequenced within a study of shared clonotypes between healthy human individuals. Study results and limitations: In contrast to clonotypes shared by all four donors, non-shared clonotypes had lower generation probabilities.

The trim removed 5 bases at V and 5 bases at J, leaving 4 bases unmatched. Germline loops: CDR1 SGHTA, CDR2 FQGTGA. The CDR3 spans 13 residues. Per the authors' pipeline: Filtering differed, since immunoSEQ gave only junction sequences and no quality scores. Some clones are missing from TCRdb's copy, which holds only in-frame ones; the method was immunoSEQ multiplex PCR. V and J calls and clone size come straight from that table; D and trimming were deduced from the DNA. This sample yields around 2.5 million clones, of which roughly 93% are seen a single time; about 0.38% belongs to the top ten. It was into CD45RA+ naive and CD45RA-negative memory subsets that the CD4+ cells were split. As concerns this clone: Its antigen is not identified.

The source of this sequence is a man aged 18 to 30 in good health. Some clones in this sample may be carry-over from other donors' samples. The sequenced material came from naive CD4+ T cells from PBMCs. Noted subset: CD45RA+ positively selected. The chain couples TRBV7-3 to TRBJ2-5, with 8 bases matching TRBD2. CDR3 sequence (DNA): TGTGCCAGCAGCCGAGCGGGAGAGGAGACCCAGTACTTC. It codes for CASSRAGEETQYF.